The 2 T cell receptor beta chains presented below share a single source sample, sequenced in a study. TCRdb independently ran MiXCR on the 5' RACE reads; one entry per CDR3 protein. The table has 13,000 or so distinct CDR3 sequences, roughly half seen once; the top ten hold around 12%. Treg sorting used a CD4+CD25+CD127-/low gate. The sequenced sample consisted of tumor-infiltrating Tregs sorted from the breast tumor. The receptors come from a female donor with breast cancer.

In nucleotides, the CDR3 is TGTGCCAGCAGCTCTCAGCGGGAGGGCGCCTACGAGCAGTACGTC. Protein: CASSSQREGAYEQYV. The rearrangement uses TRBV4-2 and TRBJ2-7, with 10 bases lining up with TRBD2. J lost 2 bases, V lost 5 bases, and 6 bases had no gene match. This CDR3 contains 15 residues. Looked up from germline, CDR1 is LGHNA and CDR2 is YNFKEQ.

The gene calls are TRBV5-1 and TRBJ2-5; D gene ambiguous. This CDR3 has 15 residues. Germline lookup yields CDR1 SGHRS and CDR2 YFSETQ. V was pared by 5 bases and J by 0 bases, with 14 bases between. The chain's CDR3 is CASRGDTRYQETQYF. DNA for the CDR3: TGCGCCAGCAGGGGCGACACCCGATACCAAGAGACCCAGTACTTC.